A selection of T cell receptor beta chains follows, all from one sample in a study of cytomegalovirus exposure and HLA in healthy donors. Produced via immunoSEQ multiplex PCR; TCRdb's table is partial and in-frame only. The sample has tens of thousands of clones, and its top ten clones hold less than 1.5%. The specimen sequenced was PBMCs. The receptors stem from a woman in her 30s in good health and CMV-seronegative. CDR3s include the opening cysteine and the closing phenylalanine or tryptophan. The D gene is left open where the match is weak.

cdr3_nt: TGTGCCAGCAGTCCCCCAGGGCGTCGCACTGAAGCTTTCTTT; cdr3_aa: CASSPPGRRTEAFF; d_call: NA; j_call: TRBJ1-1; v_call: TRBV6-5
cdr3_nt: TGTGCCAGCTCACCAAGCGGGGGAAACACTGAAGCTTTCTTT; cdr3_aa: CASSPSGGNTEAFF; d_call: NA; j_call: TRBJ1-1; v_call: TRBV18
cdr3_nt: TGTGCCAGCAGCTTAAGCAGGGGATCAGGAAACACCATATATTTT; cdr3_aa: CASSLSRGSGNTIYF; d_call: NA; j_call: TRBJ1-3; v_call: TRBV7-6
cdr3_nt: TGTGCCAGCAGCCAAGATAGACAGCCTTTAAACTATGGCTACACCTTC; cdr3_aa: CASSQDRQPLNYGYTF; d_call: NA; j_call: TRBJ1-2; v_call: TRBV4-2
cdr3_nt: TGTGCCAGCAGGTGGGGGGGACAGGGAAGCTCCTACGAGCAGTACTTC; cdr3_aa: CASRWGGQGSSYEQYF; d_call: TRBD1; j_call: TRBJ2-7; v_call: TRBV11-2
cdr3_nt: TGTGCCAGCAGTCTAACAGGGATTGGAAACACCATATATTTT; cdr3_aa: CASSLTGIGNTIYF; d_call: NA; j_call: TRBJ1-3; v_call: TRBV28
cdr3_nt: TGTGCCAGCAGCCACAGGGGCAGGGGAGAGGAGCAGTACTTC; cdr3_aa: CASSHRGRGEEQYF; d_call: TRBD1; j_call: TRBJ2-7; v_call: TRBV7-9
cdr3_nt: TGTGCCAGCAGCTTCGCGGGCTCTTACGAGCAGTACTTC; cdr3_aa: CASSFAGSYEQYF; d_call: NA; j_call: TRBJ2-7; v_call: TRBV7-9
cdr3_nt: TGTGCCTGGAGTGTACGGGGCAGGGGCTTGGAGAGAGACACTGAAGCTTTCTTT; cdr3_aa: CAWSVRGRGLERDTEAFF; d_call: NA; j_call: TRBJ1-1; v_call: TRBV30
cdr3_nt: TGTGCCAGCAGCTTGATCGGGCCCCGGGGCGAGCAGTACTTC; cdr3_aa: CASSLIGPRGEQYF; d_call: NA; j_call: TRBJ2-7; v_call: TRBV5-5
cdr3_nt: TGTGCCAGCAGTGAAGAGGGGTATGAGCAGTTCTTC; cdr3_aa: CASSEEGYEQFF; d_call: NA; j_call: TRBJ2-1; v_call: TRBV6-1
cdr3_nt: TGTGCCAGCAGTGAAAGGGGGGCGGGGGAGGCCAAAAACATTCAGTACTTC; cdr3_aa: CASSERGAGEAKNIQYF; d_call: NA; j_call: TRBJ2-4; v_call: TRBV2
cdr3_nt: TGTGCCAGCAGTGAAGGGGGGACAGGGTGGAAGCTCACAGATACGCAGTATTTT; cdr3_aa: CASSEGGTGWKLTDTQYF; d_call: TRBD1; j_call: TRBJ2-3; v_call: TRBV6-1
cdr3_nt: TGTGCCAGCAGCCAAGAGGGGCGGGAGCCCTACGAGCAGTACTTC; cdr3_aa: CASSQEGREPYEQYF; d_call: TRBD2; j_call: TRBJ2-7; v_call: TRBV4-2
cdr3_nt: TGTGCCAGCAGCTTATCGCCGACAGGTATGAACACTGAAGCTTTCTTT; cdr3_aa: CASSLSPTGMNTEAFF; d_call: NA; j_call: TRBJ1-1; v_call: TRBV7-9
cdr3_nt: TGTGCCAGCAGCTTAGCGGAAATGTGGGGCGGTTTC; cdr3_aa: CASSLAEMWGGF; d_call: NA; j_call: TRBJ1-2; v_call: TRBV7-9
cdr3_nt: TGTGCCAGCAGCCATGACAGGAACACTGAAGCTTTCTTT; cdr3_aa: CASSHDRNTEAFF; d_call: NA; j_call: TRBJ1-1; v_call: TRBV11-2
cdr3_nt: TGTGCCAGTAGTATATTGCCAGTAAGCAATCAGCCCCAGCATTTT; cdr3_aa: CASSILPVSNQPQHF; d_call: NA; j_call: TRBJ1-5; v_call: TRBV19
cdr3_nt: TGTGCCAGCAGCCCCCTAGCGGTGGGAGGGAATGAGCAGTTCTTC; cdr3_aa: CASSPLAVGGNEQFF; d_call: TRBD2; j_call: TRBJ2-1; v_call: TRBV9
cdr3_nt: TGTGCCAGCAGTTCCCCCGGGTTAGGTGAAGCTTTCTTT; cdr3_aa: CASSSPGLGEAFF; d_call: NA; j_call: TRBJ1-1; v_call: TRBV28
cdr3_nt: TGTGCCAGCAGCCAAGACCCGACAGTACCCTCCAATGAGCAGTTCTTC; cdr3_aa: CASSQDPTVPSNEQFF; d_call: NA; j_call: TRBJ2-1; v_call: TRBV4-2
cdr3_nt: TGCGCCAGCAGCCCGGGAACAGGGTTGACCCAGTACTTC; cdr3_aa: CASSPGTGLTQYF; d_call: NA; j_call: TRBJ2-5; v_call: TRBV5-1
cdr3_nt: TGTGCCAGCACCCCGGGGGGGGAGGGCCGTTGGAGCTCCTACAATGAGCAGTTCTTC; cdr3_aa: CASTPGGEGRWSSYNEQFF; d_call: TRBD2; j_call: TRBJ2-1; v_call: TRBV7-2
cdr3_nt: TGTGCCAGCAGTGAATTAGTAAACTCCTACAATGAGCAGTTCTTC; cdr3_aa: CASSELVNSYNEQFF; d_call: NA; j_call: TRBJ2-1; v_call: TRBV6-1
cdr3_nt: TGTGCCAGTAGTATGACTACCGTTGGGAATGAGCAGTTCTTC; cdr3_aa: CASSMTTVGNEQFF; d_call: NA; j_call: TRBJ2-1; v_call: TRBV19
cdr3_nt: TGTGCCTGGAGTCGGGATAGTGGATCCGGAAACACCATATATTTT; cdr3_aa: CAWSRDSGSGNTIYF; d_call: NA; j_call: TRBJ1-3; v_call: TRBV30
cdr3_nt: TGTGCCAGCACCCATGGTAGCGGAGGGAGCACTGAAGCTTTCTTT; cdr3_aa: CASTHGSGGSTEAFF; d_call: NA; j_call: TRBJ1-1; v_call: TRBV25-1
cdr3_nt: TGCGCCAGCAGCTTGGGGACTAGCAGTAATGAGCAGTTCTTC; cdr3_aa: CASSLGTSSNEQFF; d_call: TRBD2; j_call: TRBJ2-1; v_call: TRBV5-1
cdr3_nt: TGTGCCAGCAGTTACGGGGGGGAGGTCACAGATACGCAGTATTTT; cdr3_aa: CASSYGGEVTDTQYF; d_call: TRBD2; j_call: TRBJ2-3; v_call: TRBV6-5
cdr3_nt: TGCGCCAGCAGCTCCACAGCCCGGAGGGGTGAAAAACTGTTTTTT; cdr3_aa: CASSSTARRGEKLFF; d_call: NA; j_call: TRBJ1-4; v_call: TRBV5-1
cdr3_nt: TGTGCCAGCTGTCTTGGGACAGCATATAATTCACCCCTCCACTTT; cdr3_aa: CASCLGTAYNSPLHF; d_call: TRBD1; j_call: TRBJ1-6; v_call: TRBV6-5
cdr3_nt: TGTGCCAGCAGGGAATATCTCGGGAATTCACCCCTCCACTTT; cdr3_aa: CASREYLGNSPLHF; d_call: NA; j_call: TRBJ1-6; v_call: TRBV6-1
cdr3_nt: TGTGCCAGCAGAGGACAGGCTTCCTATGGCTACACCTTC; cdr3_aa: CASRGQASYGYTF; d_call: TRBD1; j_call: TRBJ1-2; v_call: TRBV6-1
cdr3_nt: TGTGCCAGCTCACCTAACCGAATCATGATGGTCGGAGTCTATGGCTACACCTTC; cdr3_aa: CASSPNRIMMVGVYGYTF; d_call: NA; j_call: TRBJ1-2; v_call: TRBV18
cdr3_nt: TGTGCCAGTAGTATAGGTCGGGGGCAGCCCCAGCATTTT; cdr3_aa: CASSIGRGQPQHF; d_call: NA; j_call: TRBJ1-5; v_call: TRBV19
cdr3_nt: TGTGCCAGTAGGCCGGGAACCCATCAGCCCCAGCATTTT; cdr3_aa: CASRPGTHQPQHF; d_call: NA; j_call: TRBJ1-5; v_call: TRBV19
cdr3_nt: TGTGCCAGCAGGCCTAGCGGGGGGCAGAACGAGCAGTACTTC; cdr3_aa: CASRPSGGQNEQYF; d_call: TRBD2; j_call: TRBJ2-7; v_call: TRBV11-2
cdr3_nt: TGTGCCAGCAGCCCCCGGACAGACCAAGAGACCCAGTACTTC; cdr3_aa: CASSPRTDQETQYF; d_call: NA; j_call: TRBJ2-5; v_call: TRBV6-5
cdr3_nt: TGTGCCAGCAGTTTACGGCGGGAGAATAGGGATGAGCAGTTCTTC; cdr3_aa: CASSLRRENRDEQFF; d_call: TRBD2; j_call: TRBJ2-1; v_call: TRBV28
cdr3_nt: TGTGCCAGCAGTTCGGGTCCGGGACAGGGGCGCTATGGCTACACCTTC; cdr3_aa: CASSSGPGQGRYGYTF; d_call: TRBD1; j_call: TRBJ1-2; v_call: TRBV28
cdr3_nt: TGTGCCAGCAGTGTCGGGGAGATCTTCTATGGCTACACCTTC; cdr3_aa: CASSVGEIFYGYTF; d_call: NA; j_call: TRBJ1-2; v_call: TRBV2
cdr3_nt: TGCAGCGTTGAGGGCTTAGCGTCAAGCACAGATACGCAGTATTTT; cdr3_aa: CSVEGLASSTDTQYF; d_call: NA; j_call: TRBJ2-3; v_call: TRBV29-1
cdr3_nt: TGTGCCAGTAGTATAGCATCGCAGGGTGGTCAGCCCCAGCATTTT; cdr3_aa: CASSIASQGGQPQHF; d_call: NA; j_call: TRBJ1-5; v_call: TRBV19
cdr3_nt: TGTGCCAGTATGGCGGGGGGAATGGTCGGCAATCAGCCCCAGCATTTT; cdr3_aa: CASMAGGMVGNQPQHF; d_call: NA; j_call: TRBJ1-5; v_call: TRBV19
cdr3_nt: TGTGCCAGTAGTCACGGGACATCAAGCACTGAAGCTTTCTTT; cdr3_aa: CASSHGTSSTEAFF; d_call: NA; j_call: TRBJ1-1; v_call: TRBV19
cdr3_nt: TGCGCCAGCAGCCAAGACCCCATCGGGGGGGATGGCTACACCTTC; cdr3_aa: CASSQDPIGGDGYTF; d_call: NA; j_call: TRBJ1-2; v_call: TRBV4-1
cdr3_nt: TGCGCCAGCAGGGTGGGGCCTAGCTCCTACGAGCAGTACTTC; cdr3_aa: CASRVGPSSYEQYF; d_call: NA; j_call: TRBJ2-7; v_call: TRBV5-1
cdr3_nt: TGTGCCAGCAGCCTAGAAGACCCGGGGAGCTCCTACAATGAGCAGTTCTTC; cdr3_aa: CASSLEDPGSSYNEQFF; d_call: NA; j_call: TRBJ2-1; v_call: TRBV4-2
cdr3_nt: TGTGCCACCAGCCGGGACAGGGCCTCCCATGAGCAGTTCTTC; cdr3_aa: CATSRDRASHEQFF; d_call: TRBD1; j_call: TRBJ2-1; v_call: TRBV15
cdr3_nt: TGCGCCAGCAGCCGGACTAGCGGGGGGGCGGAAAACATTCAGTACTTC; cdr3_aa: CASSRTSGGAENIQYF; d_call: TRBD2; j_call: TRBJ2-4; v_call: TRBV5-1
cdr3_nt: TGTGCCTGGAGTGGGCCTGGCCCTGACGAGCAGTACTTC; cdr3_aa: CAWSGPGPDEQYF; d_call: NA; j_call: TRBJ2-7; v_call: TRBV30
cdr3_nt: TGCGCCAGCAGCCAAGATCAGGGCCCCGACAGCGATGGCTACACCTTC; cdr3_aa: CASSQDQGPDSDGYTF; d_call: NA; j_call: TRBJ1-2; v_call: TRBV4-1